This T cell receptor (beta chain) was found in a study of blood T cells in healthy people across ages. Study information: Template switching picked up about one barcoded beta molecule for each two T cells.

V was shortened by 0 bases and J by 9 bases, with 15 bases between the two germline ends. Looked up from germline, CDR1 is MNHEY and CDR2 is SVGAGI. The CDR3 covers 15 residues. Notes on this clonotype: The target antigen is unknown.

General study points: Across the age range, TCR beta diversity per million T cells fell in a roughly linear way. It was not known whether donors were CMV positive (a possible confounder of expanded clonotype changes).

Next came a second PCR, run for about 7 to 11 cycles, which used a sample-barcoded 5' primer along with a J-beta primer mix. TCRdb ran MiXCR on the 5' RACE reads and lists one entry per CDR3 protein. The repertoire has some 1 million distinct CDR3 sequences, over 35% of them found once; the top ten carry approximately 19%. The sequence was obtained from an older woman in good health. V and J are TRBV6-5 and TRBJ2-1; D uncertain. Sample: blood. The CDR3 sequence: CASSYSWGKGSEQFF. The CDR3 region has the DNA TGTGCCAGCAGTTACTCGTGGGGAAAGGGCAGTGAGCAGTTCTTC.